These 13 T cell receptor beta chains were sequenced from one sample in a study of molecular identifiers for immune sequencing clone quantification. Each CDR3 protein gets one entry after TCRdb re-called the PCR reads with MiXCR. The table shows about 640,000 distinct CDR3 sequences, with 15% to 20% occurring only once. What was sequenced was naive CD8+ T cells from blood, with Jurkat cell RNA spiked in. Sample subset: FACS-sorted CD8+CD4-CCR7+CD45RA+ naive T cells. The source is a human donor in good health. Some libraries in this study had Jurkat cell RNA spiked in.

A word on this clonotype: This may be a read error, as it is one base from a much larger clone. The chain links TRBV5-1 to TRBJ2-7; TRBD1 aligns across 7 bases. CDR1 and CDR2 from the germline V gene are SGHRS and YFSETQ. The CDR3 sequence is 15 residues long. CDR3 nucleotides: TGCGCCAGCGGCTTGGACACAGGGGCAAGGTACGAGCAGTACTTC. This encodes CASGLDTGARYEQYF.

About this clonotype: The junction departs from the called germline gene at one end, perhaps through a read error. In nucleotides, the CDR3 is TGCGCCAGCAGCCAAGAACCGGGACAGGGTTTTAACTGTGGCTACACCTTC. It is translated as CASSQEPGQGFNCGYTF. The chain recombines TRBV4-1 with TRBJ1-2, with 9 bases that match TRBD1. Germline V gene sequence: CDR1 MGHRA, CDR2 YSYEKL. CDR3 size: 17 residues.

Details on this clonotype: Compared with germline, one end of the junction differs, possibly owing to a read error. V usage is TRBV5-6 and J usage is TRBJ2-7; D unclear. Germline values: CDR1 SGHDT, CDR2 YYEEEE. The CDR3 spans 14 residues. The CDR3 here is CACSFRGNSYEQYF. In nucleotides, the CDR3 is TGTGCCTGCAGCTTTCGTGGCAATTCCTACGAGCAGTACTTC.

This clonotype was detected many times. The chain is built from TRBV7-2 and TRBJ2-7, with D uncertain. The germline CDR1 and CDR2 sequences are SGHTA and FQGNSA. The V end lost 3 bases, the J end lost 7 bases, and 10 bases lay between the germline ends. There are 12 residues in the CDR3. The CDR3 is CASSLVTREQYF. The CDR3 bases are TGTGCCAGCAGCTTGGTAACACGGGAGCAGTACTTC.

The table lists this clonotype with many counts. This chain uses TRBV19 with TRBJ2-7, with D perhaps matching TRBD2 (7 bases). The V gene's germline CDR1 is LNHDA and CDR2 SQIVND (reference sequence). The CDR3 covers 15 residues. Trimming stripped 5 bases from V and 2 bases from J, with 16 bases between. CDR3 nucleotides: TGTGCCAGTAGTCTTTTCGCGGGGGCCCCCTACGAGCAGTACTTC. As protein: CASSLFAGAPYEQYF.

This clonotype has a count of ten or more. The J gene is TRBJ2-7, the V gene TRBV5-4; possibly TRBD2 for D (6 bases). Between the trimmed V and J ends, which lost 4 bases and 7 bases, there was a span of 18 bases. Germline CDR1 SGHNT, CDR2 YYREEE (reference sequence). The CDR3 is made up of 14 amino acids. CDR3 nucleotide sequence: TGTGCCAGCAGCCCGGGGACTTCCCCAGGGGAGCAGTACTTC. The encoded protein is CASSPGTSPGEQYF.

Points on this clonotype: A read error may explain this, as a much larger clone is one base away. CDR3 sequence: CASSYPKWDGQYF. CDR3 DNA: TGTGCCAGCAGTTACCCAAAATGGGACGGGCAGTACTTC. V usage is TRBV6-2 or TRBV6-3 and J usage is TRBJ2-7; D tentatively reads TRBD1 or TRBD2 (5 bases each). This CDR3 has 13 residues. V was cut by 2 bases and J by 9 bases, with 14 bases left in between. Germline CDR1 and CDR2: MNHEY and SVGEGT.

This clonotype was seen ten or more times. The chain recombines TRBV20-1 with TRBJ1-1; D not certain. The CDR3 runs 14 residues. Germline loops: CDR1 DFQATT, CDR2 SNEGSKA (reference sequence). Trimming left V 4 bases short and J 0 bases short, with 12 bases between. Written as DNA, the CDR3 is TGCAGTGCTAAGATGGGAATAATGAACACTGAAGCTTTCTTT. Protein product: CSAKMGIMNTEAFF.

This clonotype came up a few times. Germline and junction disagree at one end, which may indicate a read error. The chain's CDR3 is CASGQVGREWRDTQYF. CDR3 in DNA: TGTGCCAGCGGCCAAGTAGGTCGGGAATGGAGAGATACGCAGTATTTT. The genes are TRBV14 and TRBJ2-3; a possible D gene is TRBD2 (5 bases). Germline V gene sequence: CDR1 SGHDN, CDR2 FVKESK. This CDR3 has 16 residues.

Ten or more counts support this clonotype. The chain uses TRBV20-1 and TRBJ2-3, with D possibly matching TRBD1 (5 bases). Trimming left V 2 bases short and J 6 bases short, with 21 bases between. Per the germline V gene, CDR1 is DFQATT and CDR2 is SNEGSKA (reference sequence). CDR3 length: 16 amino acids. The CDR3 spells CSARPMDTLATDTQYF. Written as DNA, the CDR3 is TGCAGTGCTAGACCCATGGACACACTGGCGACGGATACGCAGTATTTT.

This clonotype was seen a handful of times. V gene TRBV7-9 combines with J gene TRBJ1-6; D call uncertain. V was clipped by 3 bases and J by 3 bases, with 6 bases between them. Germline V gene sequence: CDR1 SEHNR, CDR2 FQNEAQ (reference sequence). The CDR3 contains 14 residues. CDR3 nucleotide sequence: TGTGCCAGCAGCTTCACTGACTATAATTCACCCCTCCACTTT. Its translation: CASSFTDYNSPLHF.

Details on this clonotype: Mismatch with germline at one junction end may stem from a read error. The rearrangement links TRBV7-9 to TRBJ2-3; no reliable D call. Germline CDR1 is SEHNR and CDR2 is FQNEAQ (reference sequence). There are 13 residues in the CDR3. Written as DNA, the CDR3 is TGTGTCAGCAGCGACCCGCGGACAGATACGCAGTATTTT. Translated: CVSSDPRTDTQYF.

This clonotype has a count of ten or more. V usage is TRBV12-3 or TRBV12-4 and J usage is TRBJ1-2, with a possible D match to TRBD1 (5 bases). CDR3 size: 11 residues. The V end was cut by 3 bases, the J end by 8 bases, with 7 bases between. The CDR3 bases are TGTGCCAGCAGTTTGGGGGACGGCTACACCTTC. Translating it yields CASSLGDGYTF.